Reported below is one TCR beta chain. Antigen specificity is unknown. PCR was performed a second time for roughly 7 to 12 cycles using a sample-barcoded 5' primer and a J-beta primer mix. TCRdb reprocessed the 5' RACE reads via MiXCR and lists one record per CDR3 protein. The sample has 380,000 or so distinct CDR3 sequences; roughly half are singletons. The germline V gene has CDR1 MNHEY and CDR2 SVGEGT. The CDR3 runs to 15 residues. Extractions gave at least 5.5 micrograms of total RNA per sample. The sample originates from a study of blood T cells in healthy people across ages. Study-level findings and limits: Measured against age, TCR beta diversity per million T cells decreased in a roughly linear manner.

This rearrangement joins TRBV6-2 or TRBV6-3 to TRBJ2-4; TRBD2 agrees at 10 bases. TRBJ2-5 matches the DNA end more closely, so the J call is doubtful. The sequence derives from a man aged 55 to 70 in good health. Sequencing was performed on blood. The CDR3 here is CASNRAGGPIETQYF. The CDR3 coding sequence is TGTGCCAGCAACCGAGCGGGGGGGCCGATTGAGACCCAGTACTTC.